This record covers a single T cell receptor (beta chain). The data were obtained in a study of T cells in women clearing cervical HPV infection. Only in-frame clones appear in the TCRdb table, and some are missing; sequencing was by immunoSEQ multiplex PCR. In all, the sample yields 25,000 to 35,000 clones. The specimen sequenced was blood buffy coat. This TCR derives from a woman between 18 and 69 years old with a cervical HPV16 infection that either progressed to CIN3+ or cleared (not recorded which).

CDR3 sequence reads: CASSISGRPTDTYTF. The sequenced CDR3 bases are TGTGCCAGTAGTATTTCAGGAAGACCGACAGATACC. This chain joins TRBV19 and TRBJ1-2; tentatively, D is TRBD1 (5 bases). Read sequence stops 3 residues before the CDR3 end, and the germline J gene provides the missing end. CDR1 is LNHDA, CDR2 SQIVND, per germline (reference sequence). The CDR3 runs 15 residues.